This is a list of T cell receptor beta chains from one sample in a study of T cell responses to AZD1222 COVID-19 vaccine. The table came from immunoSEQ multiplex PCR; TCRdb's copy has only in-frame clones and leaves some out. The sample has 150,000 to 200,000 clones, just under 95% seen once. The source material was peripheral blood, sampled on day 0 of AZD1222 vaccination. The source is an adult in good health. Both conserved end residues are part of each CDR3. A D gene is named only where the DNA matches it firmly. The listing skips clone size in some rows; elsewhere it reads once, few, many or a size class.

CDR3 length	D gene	clone size	V gene	J gene	CDR3 protein	CDR3 DNA
12	.	once	TRBV6-6	TRBJ1-2	CASSYSGYGYTF	TGTGCCAGCAGTTACTCCGGCTATGGCTACACCTTC
15	.	.	TRBV15	TRBJ1-2	CATSSDGTETYGYTF	TGTGCCACCAGCAGCGATGGGACGGAAACCTATGGCTACACCTTC
15	.	.	TRBV2	TRBJ2-1	CASSFGPLNYNEQFF	TGTGCCAGCAGTTTCGGGCCCCTGAACTACAATGAGCAGTTCTTC
19	.	.	TRBV3-1/TRBV3-2	TRBJ1-6	CASSQGGGWRGSYNSPLHF	TGTGCCAGCAGCCAAGGTGGGGGGTGGAGGGGCTCCTATAATTCACCCCTCCACTTT
17	.	.	TRBV5-4	TRBJ2-3	CASPAHRDASSVDTQYF	TGTGCCAGTCCAGCGCATCGGGACGCCAGTTCAGTTGATACGCAGTATTTT
14	.	.	TRBV5-4	TRBJ1-5	CASRYLRGTQPQHF	TGTGCCAGCAGATATCTACGGGGGACCCAGCCCCAGCATTTT
16	.	.	TRBV24-1	TRBJ2-7	CATRTRPIGGVNEQYF	TGTGCCACCAGGACGAGACCCATCGGGGGAGTCAACGAGCAGTACTTC
16	.	.	TRBV5-1	TRBJ1-2	CASSFVSGGTNYGYTF	TGCGCCAGCAGCTTTGTTAGCGGGGGAACAAACTATGGCTACACCTTC
14	.	.	TRBV29-1	TRBJ2-1	CSVSGRLIDNEQFF	TGCAGCGTTTCAGGGAGGCTTATCGACAATGAGCAGTTCTTC
15	.	.	TRBV11-2	TRBJ2-7	CASSLVWEAAYEQYF	TGTGCCAGCAGCTTAGTCTGGGAGGCAGCATACGAGCAGTACTTC
13	TRBD1	once	TRBV2	TRBJ1-1	CASSESGGTEAFF	TGTGCCAGCAGCGAGTCAGGGGGCACTGAAGCTTTCTTT
17	TRBD1	.	TRBV18	TRBJ1-5	CASSPRGQGVGNQPQHF	TGTGCCAGCTCACCACGAGGACAGGGGGTCGGCAATCAGCCCCAGCATTTT
14	.	.	TRBV4-1	TRBJ1-1	CASSPTEVRVRAFF	TGCGCCAGCAGCCCAACCGAGGTCCGGGTGAGGGCTTTCTTT
17	.	.	TRBV12-2	TRBJ1-2	CASRLSRRQITNYGYTF	TGTGCAAGTCGCTTATCCCGAAGACAGATAACTAACTATGGCTACACCTTC
14	.	.	TRBV11-2	TRBJ1-5	CASSSRDTNQPQHF	TGTGCCAGCAGCTCCCGGGACACCAATCAGCCCCAGCATTTT
18	TRBD2	.	TRBV2	TRBJ2-7	CASSEAYAGGLLPYEQYF	TGTGCCAGCAGTGAAGCGTACGCGGGGGGACTCCTCCCCTACGAGCAGTACTTC
17	.	.	TRBV4-2	TRBJ1-6	CASSQESWQGNGSPLHF	TGTGCCAGCAGCCAAGAAAGCTGGCAGGGGAACGGCTCACCCCTCCACTTT
16	.	.	TRBV5-1	TRBJ2-2	CASSSFGGRNTGELFF	TGCGCCAGCAGCTCCTTTGGCGGTAGGAACACCGGGGAGCTGTTTTTT
18	TRBD1	.	TRBV30	TRBJ2-6	CAWSSPGTGYSGANVLTF	TGTGCCTGGAGTTCCCCCGGGACAGGTTACTCTGGGGCCAACGTCCTGACTTTC
14	.	.	TRBV6-2/TRBV6-3	TRBJ2-2	CASSKRDSPGELFF	TGTGCCAGCAGCAAGCGGGACAGCCCCGGGGAGCTGTTTTTT
15	TRBD1	.	TRBV7-2	TRBJ2-7	CASSLEFRGRNEQYF	TGTGCCAGCAGCTTAGAGTTCAGGGGGCGAAACGAGCAGTACTTC
11	.	.	TRBV28	TRBJ1-2	CASWTEYGYTF	TGTGCCAGCTGGACAGAATATGGCTACACCTTC
12	.	.	TRBV6-5	TRBJ1-5	CASRSSNQPQHF	TGTGCCAGCAGGAGTAGCAATCAGCCCCAGCATTTT
14	TRBD1	.	TRBV27	TRBJ1-5	CASRETGGGQPQHF	TGTGCCAGCAGGGAGACAGGGGGCGGTCAGCCCCAGCATTTT
14	.	.	TRBV5-6	TRBJ1-1	CASSLPGGNTEAFF	TGTGCCAGCAGCTTGCCCGGGGGGAACACTGAAGCTTTCTTT
14	TRBD1	.	TRBV6-5	TRBJ1-2	CASSSDRGGYGYTF	TGTGCCAGCAGCTCCGACAGGGGAGGGTATGGCTACACCTTC
17	TRBD1	.	TRBV3-1/TRBV3-2	TRBJ1-3	CASSPPRGRTGGNTIYF	TGTGCCAGCAGCCCACCTAGAGGTCGGACAGGCGGAAACACCATATATTTT
16	TRBD1	.	TRBV4-1	TRBJ1-1	CASSPIKGQGDTEAFF	TGCGCCAGCAGCCCTATTAAAGGACAGGGGGACACTGAAGCTTTCTTT
16	TRBD1	.	TRBV24-1	TRBJ2-3	CATSDLITGGTDTQYF	TGTGCCACCAGTGATTTGATCACAGGGGGCACAGATACGCAGTATTTT
15	TRBD2	.	TRBV2	TRBJ2-3	CASSRLAGYTDTQYF	TGTGCCAGCTCTAGACTAGCGGGGTACACAGATACGCAGTATTTT
14	.	.	TRBV30	TRBJ1-5	CAWSVGGTNQPQHF	TGTGCCTGGAGTGTAGGGGGGACTAATCAGCCCCAGCATTTT
14	TRBD1	.	TRBV5-1	TRBJ2-5	CASSRMTGEETQYF	TGCGCCAGCAGCCGGATGACAGGGGAAGAGACCCAGTACTTC
14	TRBD2	.	TRBV6-2/TRBV6-3	TRBJ2-5	CASSLAGGGETQYF	TGTGCCAGCAGCCTAGCGGGGGGCGGGGAGACCCAGTACTTC
14	.	.	TRBV19	TRBJ1-1	CASSIRSLNTEAFF	TGTGCCAGTAGTATACGCAGCTTGAACACTGAAGCTTTCTTT
13	.	.	TRBV12-3/TRBV12-4	TRBJ2-3	CASSLSGESTQYF	TGTGCCAGCAGTTTAAGTGGGGAGAGTACGCAGTATTTT
12	.	.	TRBV6-5	TRBJ2-2	CASSYIPGELFF	TGTGCCAGCAGTTATATTCCCGGGGAGCTGTTTTTT
14	.	.	TRBV6-4	TRBJ1-5	CASSERGDNQPQHF	TGTGCCAGCAGTGAAAGAGGAGACAATCAGCCCCAGCATTTT
18	.	.	TRBV6-6	TRBJ1-3	CASSLSGQSFHSGNTIYF	TGTGCCAGCAGTCTATCCGGACAGAGTTTCCACTCTGGAAACACCATATATTTT
17	.	.	TRBV29-1	TRBJ2-3	CSVDGLLAPASTDTQYF	TGCAGCGTTGACGGACTCCTGGCCCCCGCTAGCACAGATACGCAGTATTTT
16	TRBD2	.	TRBV7-2	TRBJ2-2	CASSDRRGGSPGELFF	TGTGCCAGCAGCGATCGGCGGGGGGGCTCCCCCGGGGAGCTGTTTTTT
15	.	.	TRBV6-5	TRBJ1-6	CASSSTTGWNSPLHF	TGTGCCAGCAGTTCCACCACTGGGTGGAATTCACCCCTCCACTTT
17	.	.	TRBV7-2	TRBJ1-2	CASSLAGDQGNYYGYTF	TGTGCCAGCAGCTTAGCGGGAGACCAGGGGAATTACTATGGCTACACCTTC
15	TRBD2	.	TRBV7-2	TRBJ2-1	CASTVTAGGMDEQFF	TGTGCCAGCACCGTTACAGCGGGGGGGATGGATGAGCAGTTCTTC
14	.	.	TRBV7-8	TRBJ1-4	CASSLAGAHEKLFF	TGTGCCAGCAGCTTAGCTGGTGCCCATGAAAAACTGTTTTTT
14	.	.	TRBV6-5	TRBJ2-5	CASSSDLLGETQYF	TGTGCCAGCAGTTCGGACCTCCTCGGAGAGACCCAGTACTTC
14	.	.	TRBV3-1/TRBV3-2	TRBJ1-5	CASSQDFTNQPQHF	TGTGCCAGCAGCCAAGATTTCACGAATCAGCCCCAGCATTTT